This TCR beta chain was sequenced in a study of blood T cell repertoires in COVID-19. CDR3 size: 17 residues. V lost 0 bases, J lost 6 bases, and 8 bases stayed unmatched. Germline-derived CDR1 and CDR2 are SGDLS and YYNGEE. Only in-frame clones appear in the TCRdb table, and some are missing; sequencing was by immunoSEQ multiplex PCR. The sample carries nearly 55,000 clones, approximately 80% recorded once. This sequence was found in a human donor with active or convalescent COVID-19. The donor label of this sample is uncertain. The V gene is TRBV9, the J gene TRBJ2-3; 12 bases fit TRBD2. Sequences were obtained from peripheral blood. The DNA for the CDR3 is TGTGCCAGCAGCGTAGGCCCACTAGCGGGAGGTGGGGATACGCAGTATTTT. Translated, it gives CASSVGPLAGGGDTQYF.